This T cell receptor (beta chain) was sequenced in a study of technical replicates of blood from a few donors. Some clones are missing from TCRdb's copy, which holds only in-frame ones; the method was immunoSEQ multiplex PCR. The table includes about 62,000 clones, approximately 89% detected once. V lost 5 bases and J lost 7, with 8 bases in between. Germline V lookup: CDR1 ENHRY, CDR2 SYGVKD. The CDR3 runs to 12 residues. The sequence was obtained from a human donor in good health. Some clones in this sample may be carry-over from other donors' samples. The V call is TRBV10-3, the J call TRBJ1-4; perhaps TRBD1 as D (5 bases). The sample taken for sequencing was PBMCs. CDR3: CAISRGGEKLFF. The DNA of the CDR3 is TGTGCCATCAGTAGGGGTGGTGAAAAACTGTTTTTT.